This TCR beta chain originates from a study of monozygotic twins with inflammatory bowel disease (dated by TCRdb to about 2019). Study-wide context: The complete study included roughly 30 monozygotic twin pairs: 19 IBD-discordant Danish pairs and nine German pairs, of which four were IBD-concordant and five were IBD-discordant. Each individual had, on average, about 151 000 unique TCRalpha sequences and 181 000 unique TCRbeta sequences available for analysis. Within discordant pairs, disease-associated traits were sought mainly by comparing IBD patients with their genetically identical healthy co-twins.

With respect to this clonotype: Its antigen is currently not known.

General findings and caveats noted by the study authors: Concordant and discordant twins showed no difference in repertoire similarity, possibly because of limited statistical power. Because patients received different immunosuppressive treatments, the repertoires may have picked up extra background noise and variability between individuals. No single strong signal or clonotype linked to IBD turned up in the results, so the idea that one exists was not supported. The analysis was unable to tell different T cell subtypes apart. A decrease in TCRbeta repertoire diversity, as measured by inverse Simpson index, was observed in IBD patients compared with their healthy co-twins. Compared with healthy twins, IBD patients shared fewer clonotypes with other individuals, and the difference was most pronounced in patients with signs of disease activity.

A 2.5 ml peripheral blood sample was drawn into PAXgene tubes per donor and stored at -80°C. Without T cell sorting, total RNA was isolated from whole blood using the PAXgene blood miRNA kit on an automated QIAcube. Peripheral blood from monozygotic twin pairs concordant or discordant for inflammatory bowel disease was subjected to deep TCRalpha and TCRbeta repertoire profiling with unique molecular barcoding. Smoking habits were recorded for all twin pairs, with individuals classified as current, former or never smokers. Counted from cysteine to phenylalanine, this CDR3 has 14 amino acids. This entry has no DNA. From a lookup of the germline V gene, CDR1 and CDR2 are SGHDN and FVKESK. Libraries came from 5' RACE. Preparation of each TCR library used approximately 4,000 ng of total RNA. cDNA was synthesized with SMARTScribe reverse transcriptase in eight separate reactions per sample. Unique molecular identifiers containing a 6-nucleotide sample barcode were introduced through template switching during cDNA synthesis. Amplification of TCRalpha and TCRbeta cDNA involved two nested PCRs of 16 and 9 cycles, and each PCR was followed by bead purification. Before amplification, the cDNA was both treated with uracil DNA-glycosylase and purified with the QIAquick PCR purification kit. The second PCR was the step at which Illumina TruSeq-compatible adapters and sample-specific barcodes were added. TapeStation and Qubit were used to check library quality and concentration, and 5 to 5.5 ng of each library was pooled. Sequencing of the pooled libraries was done on an Illumina HiSeq2500 single-index Rapid Run using custom sequencing primers and 2 x 100 bp reads. Turning to the authors' computational methods: UMI-based consensus assembly with MiGEC version 1.2.6 was used to correct PCR and sequencing errors. MiXCR version 2.1.1 was used for V(D)J alignment, clonotype assembly and CDR3 extraction. Normalisation of gene usage, clonotype sharing and MAIT/NKT TCR abundance was achieved by analysing the top 1000, 10 000 and 20 000 clonotypes per sample. After downsampling to 27 000 UMIs, diversity was calculated as the inverse Simpson index using the vegan R package. Paired Mann-Whitney U tests were applied to discordant twin pairs, and Benjamini-Hochberg correction was used for multiple testing. After TCRdb reprocessed the reads, each CDR3 protein sequence was kept as one row, without DNA. The V and J calls, along with clone size, are taken from TCRdb and not from the paper's own processing. The sample table includes a few hundred thousand distinct CDR3 sequences. The ten largest clones add up to around 2.6% of the sample.

The rearranged segments are TRBV14 and TRBJ2-7; the D gene TCRdb calls, TRBD1, cannot be checked with no DNA. This TCR was recovered from a human donor with ulcerative colitis or Crohn's disease, or a healthy co-twin of an affected twin (not recorded which). Sequencing used blood. This receptor carries the CDR3 CASSAQALGYEQYF.